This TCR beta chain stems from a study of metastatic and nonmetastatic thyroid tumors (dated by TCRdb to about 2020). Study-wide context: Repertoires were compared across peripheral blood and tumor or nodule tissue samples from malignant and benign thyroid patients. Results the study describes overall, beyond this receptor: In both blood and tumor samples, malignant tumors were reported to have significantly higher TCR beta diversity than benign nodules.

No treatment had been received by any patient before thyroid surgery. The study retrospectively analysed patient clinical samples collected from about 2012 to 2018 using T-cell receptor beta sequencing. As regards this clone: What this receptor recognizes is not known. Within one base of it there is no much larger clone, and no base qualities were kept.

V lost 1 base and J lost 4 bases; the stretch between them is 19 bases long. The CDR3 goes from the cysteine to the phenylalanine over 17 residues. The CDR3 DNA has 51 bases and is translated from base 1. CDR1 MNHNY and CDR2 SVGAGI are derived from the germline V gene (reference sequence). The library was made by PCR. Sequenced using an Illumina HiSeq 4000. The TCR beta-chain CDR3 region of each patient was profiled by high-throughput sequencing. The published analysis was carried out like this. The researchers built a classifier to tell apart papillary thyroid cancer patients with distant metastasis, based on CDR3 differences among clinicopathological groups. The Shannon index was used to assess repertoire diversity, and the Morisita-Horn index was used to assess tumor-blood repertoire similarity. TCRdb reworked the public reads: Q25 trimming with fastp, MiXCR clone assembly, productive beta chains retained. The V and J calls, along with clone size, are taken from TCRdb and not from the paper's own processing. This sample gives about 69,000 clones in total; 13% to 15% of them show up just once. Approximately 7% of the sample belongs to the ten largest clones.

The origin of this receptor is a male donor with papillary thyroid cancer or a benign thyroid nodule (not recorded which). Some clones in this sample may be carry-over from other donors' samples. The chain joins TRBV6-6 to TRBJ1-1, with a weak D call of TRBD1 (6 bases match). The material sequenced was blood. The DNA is TGTGCCAGCAGTTACTTAGTAGGGGGTGGGAGCGGCACTGAAGCTTTCTTT. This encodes CASSYLVGGGSGTEAFF.